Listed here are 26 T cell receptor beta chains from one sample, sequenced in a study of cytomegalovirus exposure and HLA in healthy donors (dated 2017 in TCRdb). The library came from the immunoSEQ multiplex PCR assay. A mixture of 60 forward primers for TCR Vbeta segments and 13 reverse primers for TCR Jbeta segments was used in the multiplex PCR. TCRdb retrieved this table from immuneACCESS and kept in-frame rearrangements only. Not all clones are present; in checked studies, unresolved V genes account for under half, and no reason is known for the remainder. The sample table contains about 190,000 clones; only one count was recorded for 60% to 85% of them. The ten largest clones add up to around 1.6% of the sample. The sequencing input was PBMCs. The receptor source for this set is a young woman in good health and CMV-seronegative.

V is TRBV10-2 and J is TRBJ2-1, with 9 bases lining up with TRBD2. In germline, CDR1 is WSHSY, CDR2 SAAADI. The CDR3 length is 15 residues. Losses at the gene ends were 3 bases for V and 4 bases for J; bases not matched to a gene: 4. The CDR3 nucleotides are TGCGCCAGCAGTGAAGGGACTAGCCCTTACAATGAGCAGTTCTTC. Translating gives CASSEGTSPYNEQFF.

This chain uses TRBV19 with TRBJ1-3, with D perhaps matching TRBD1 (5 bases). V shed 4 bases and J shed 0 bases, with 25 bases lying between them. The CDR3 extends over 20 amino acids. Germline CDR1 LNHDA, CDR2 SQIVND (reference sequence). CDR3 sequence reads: CASSTRIWGTRDISGNTIYF. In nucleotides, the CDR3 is TGTGCCAGTAGTACCCGTATTTGGGGGACTAGGGATATCTCTGGAAACACCATATATTTT.

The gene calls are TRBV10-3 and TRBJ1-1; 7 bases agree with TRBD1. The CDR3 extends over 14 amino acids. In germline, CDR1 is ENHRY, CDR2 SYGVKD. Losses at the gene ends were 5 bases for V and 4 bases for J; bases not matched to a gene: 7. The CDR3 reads CAISQPTGITEAFF. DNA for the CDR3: TGTGCCATCAGTCAACCGACAGGGATCACTGAAGCTTTCTTT.

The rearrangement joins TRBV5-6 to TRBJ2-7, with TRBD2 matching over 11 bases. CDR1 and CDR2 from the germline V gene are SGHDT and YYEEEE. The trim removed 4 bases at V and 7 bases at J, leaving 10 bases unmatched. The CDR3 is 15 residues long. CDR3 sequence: CASSQNPSGRSEQYF. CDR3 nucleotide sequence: TGTGCCAGCAGCCAAAACCCTAGCGGGAGGAGTGAGCAGTACTTC.

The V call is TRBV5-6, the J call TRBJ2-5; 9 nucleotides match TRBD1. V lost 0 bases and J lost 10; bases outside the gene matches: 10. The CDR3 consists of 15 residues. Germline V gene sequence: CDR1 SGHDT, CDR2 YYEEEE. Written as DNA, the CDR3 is TGTGCCAGCAGCTTGGCAGGACAGGGGAAGATGAACCAGTACTTC. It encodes CASSLAGQGKMNQYF.

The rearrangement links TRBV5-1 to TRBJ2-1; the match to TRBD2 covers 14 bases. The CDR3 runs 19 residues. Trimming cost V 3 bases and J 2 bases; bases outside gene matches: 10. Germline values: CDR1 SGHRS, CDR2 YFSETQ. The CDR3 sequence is CASSSTRTSGGPAYNEQFF. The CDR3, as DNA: TGCGCCAGCAGCTCAACCCGGACTAGCGGGGGGCCTGCCTACAATGAGCAGTTCTTC.

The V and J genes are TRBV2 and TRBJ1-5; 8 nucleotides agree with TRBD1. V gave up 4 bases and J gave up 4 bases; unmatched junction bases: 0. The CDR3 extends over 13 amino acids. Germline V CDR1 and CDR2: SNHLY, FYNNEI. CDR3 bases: TGTGCCAGCAGTGGGACAGGGAATCAGCCCCAGCATTTT. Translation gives CASSGTGNQPQHF.

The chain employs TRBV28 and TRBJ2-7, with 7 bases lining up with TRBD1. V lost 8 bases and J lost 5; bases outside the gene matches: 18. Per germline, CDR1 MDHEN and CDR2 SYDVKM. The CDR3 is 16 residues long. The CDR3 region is CASQPTIYRGPDEQYF. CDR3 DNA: TGTGCCAGCCAACCGACCATTTACAGGGGACCGGACGAGCAGTACTTC.

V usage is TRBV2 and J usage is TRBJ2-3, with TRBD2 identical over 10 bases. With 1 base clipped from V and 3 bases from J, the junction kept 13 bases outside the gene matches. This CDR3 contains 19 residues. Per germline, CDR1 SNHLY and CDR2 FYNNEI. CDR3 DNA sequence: TGTGCCAGCAGTGAAGTGGGTCGGTCTAGCGGGAGTGGTACAGATACGCAGTATTTT. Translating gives CASSEVGRSSGSGTDTQYF. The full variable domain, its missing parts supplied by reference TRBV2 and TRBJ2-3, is EPEVTQTPSHQVTQMGQEVILRCVPISNHLYFYWYRQILGQKVEFLVSFYNNEISEKSEIFDDQFSVERPDGSNFTLKIRSTKLEDSAMYFCASSEVGRSSGSGTDTQYFGPGTRLTVL.

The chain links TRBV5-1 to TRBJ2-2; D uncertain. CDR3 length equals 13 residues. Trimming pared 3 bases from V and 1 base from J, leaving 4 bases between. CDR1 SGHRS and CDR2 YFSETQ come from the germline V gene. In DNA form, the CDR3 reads TGCGCCAGCAGCTCCAAGAACACCGGGGAGCTGTTTTTT. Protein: CASSSKNTGELFF.

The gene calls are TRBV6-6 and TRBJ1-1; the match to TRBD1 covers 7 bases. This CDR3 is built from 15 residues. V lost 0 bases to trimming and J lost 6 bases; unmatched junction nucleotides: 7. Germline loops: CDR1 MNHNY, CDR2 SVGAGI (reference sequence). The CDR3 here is CASSYSSGGSAEAFF. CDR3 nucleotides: TGTGCCAGCAGTTACTCGTCAGGGGGGAGCGCTGAAGCTTTCTTT.

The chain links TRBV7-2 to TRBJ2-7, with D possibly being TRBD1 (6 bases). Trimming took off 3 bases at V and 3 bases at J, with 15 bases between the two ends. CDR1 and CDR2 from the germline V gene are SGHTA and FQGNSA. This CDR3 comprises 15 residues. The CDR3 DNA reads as TGTGCCAGCAGCTTGGCATTGGACAGATACTACGAGCAGTACTTC. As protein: CASSLALDRYYEQYF.

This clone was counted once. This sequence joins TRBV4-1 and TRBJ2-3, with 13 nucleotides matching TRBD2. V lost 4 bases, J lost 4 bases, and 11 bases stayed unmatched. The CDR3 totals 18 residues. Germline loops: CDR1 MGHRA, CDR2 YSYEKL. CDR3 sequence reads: CASSPTPLAGGPPDTQYF. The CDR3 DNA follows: TGCGCCAGCAGCCCCACCCCACTAGCGGGGGGGCCTCCAGATACGCAGTATTTT.

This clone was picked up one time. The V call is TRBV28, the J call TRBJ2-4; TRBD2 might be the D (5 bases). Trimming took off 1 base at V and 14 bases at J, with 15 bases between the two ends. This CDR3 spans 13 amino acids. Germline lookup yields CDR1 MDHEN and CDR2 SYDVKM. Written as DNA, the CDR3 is TGTGCCAGCAGTTTATCCGTTCTAGCAGAGGAGTACTTC. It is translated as CASSLSVLAEEYF.

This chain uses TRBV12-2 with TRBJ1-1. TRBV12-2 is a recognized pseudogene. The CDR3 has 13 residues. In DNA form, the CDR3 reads TGTGCAAGTCGCCCCCCCTCGGGTTCTGAAGCTTTCTTT. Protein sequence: CASRPPSGSEAFF.

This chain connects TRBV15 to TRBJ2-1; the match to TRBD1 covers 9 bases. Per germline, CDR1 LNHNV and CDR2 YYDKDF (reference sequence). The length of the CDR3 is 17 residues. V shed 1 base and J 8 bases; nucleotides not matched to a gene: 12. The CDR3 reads CATSRADRGVSVDEQFF. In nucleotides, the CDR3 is TGTGCCACCAGCAGAGCGGACAGGGGCGTATCAGTCGATGAGCAGTTCTTC.

The CDR3 nucleotides read TGTGCCAGCAGCTGGACGGACATCCGGACGAAGCAGTACTTC. The encoded protein is CASSWTDIRTKQYF. The chain couples TRBV2 to TRBJ2-7; possible D gene TRBD1, 5 bases. This CDR3 is 14 amino acids long. The ends were cut back, 6 bases at V and 8 bases at J, with 20 bases in the middle. CDR1 SNHLY and CDR2 FYNNEI come from the germline V gene.

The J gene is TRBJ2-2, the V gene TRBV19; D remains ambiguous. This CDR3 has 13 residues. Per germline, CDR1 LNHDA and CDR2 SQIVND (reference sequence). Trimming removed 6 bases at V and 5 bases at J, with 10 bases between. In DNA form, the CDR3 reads TGTGCCAGTAGCTCTTACGGGACCGGGGAGCTGTTTTTT. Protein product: CASSSYGTGELFF.

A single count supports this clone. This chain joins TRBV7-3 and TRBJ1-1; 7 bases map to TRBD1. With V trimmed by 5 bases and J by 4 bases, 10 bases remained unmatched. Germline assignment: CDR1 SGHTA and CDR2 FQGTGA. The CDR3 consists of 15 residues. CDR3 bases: TGTGCCAGCAGCGACGGACAGGTTTTGGGCACTGAAGCTTTCTTT. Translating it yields CASSDGQVLGTEAFF.

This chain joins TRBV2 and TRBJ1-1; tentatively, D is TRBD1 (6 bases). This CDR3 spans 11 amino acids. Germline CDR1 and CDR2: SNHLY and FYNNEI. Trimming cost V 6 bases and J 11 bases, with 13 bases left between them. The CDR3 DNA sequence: TGTGCCAGCAGGTCGGACAGCCTGGCTTTCTTT. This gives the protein CASRSDSLAFF. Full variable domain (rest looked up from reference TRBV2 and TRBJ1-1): EPEVTQTPSHQVTQMGQEVILRCVPISNHLYFYWYRQILGQKVEFLVSFYNNEISEKSEIFDDQFSVERPDGSNFTLKIRSTKLEDSAMYFCASRSDSLAFFGQGTRLTVV.

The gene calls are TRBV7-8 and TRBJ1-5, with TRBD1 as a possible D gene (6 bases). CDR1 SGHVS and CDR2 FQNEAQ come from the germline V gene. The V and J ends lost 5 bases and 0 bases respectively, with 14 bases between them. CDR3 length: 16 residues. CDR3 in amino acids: CASSRTTGNSNQPQHF. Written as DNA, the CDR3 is TGTGCCAGCAGCCGTACCACAGGGAATAGCAATCAGCCCCAGCATTTT.

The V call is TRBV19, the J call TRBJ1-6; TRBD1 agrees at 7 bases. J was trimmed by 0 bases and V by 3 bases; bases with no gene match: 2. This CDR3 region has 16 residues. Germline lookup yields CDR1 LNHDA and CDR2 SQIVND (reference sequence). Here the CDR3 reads CASSIGQASYNSPLHF. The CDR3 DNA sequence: TGTGCCAGTAGTATCGGACAGGCCTCCTATAATTCACCCCTCCACTTT.

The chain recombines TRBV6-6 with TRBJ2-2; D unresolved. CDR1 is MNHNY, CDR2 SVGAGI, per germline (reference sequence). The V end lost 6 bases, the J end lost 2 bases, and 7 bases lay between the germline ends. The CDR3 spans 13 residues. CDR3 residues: CASSNTNTGELFF. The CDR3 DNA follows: TGTGCCAGCAGCAACACCAACACCGGGGAGCTGTTTTTT.

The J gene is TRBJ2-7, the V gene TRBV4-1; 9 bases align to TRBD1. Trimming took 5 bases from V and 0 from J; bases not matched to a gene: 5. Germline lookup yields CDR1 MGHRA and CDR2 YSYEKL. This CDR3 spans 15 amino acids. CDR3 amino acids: CASSLSGQGSYEQYF. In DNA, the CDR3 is TGCGCCAGCAGCTTGTCGGGACAGGGCTCCTACGAGCAGTACTTC.

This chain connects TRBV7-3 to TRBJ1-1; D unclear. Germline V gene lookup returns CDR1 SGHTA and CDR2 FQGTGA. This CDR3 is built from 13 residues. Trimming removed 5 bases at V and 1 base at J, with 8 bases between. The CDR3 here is CASSPTGNTEAFF. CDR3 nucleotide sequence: TGTGCCAGCAGCCCTACTGGGAACACTGAAGCTTTCTTT.

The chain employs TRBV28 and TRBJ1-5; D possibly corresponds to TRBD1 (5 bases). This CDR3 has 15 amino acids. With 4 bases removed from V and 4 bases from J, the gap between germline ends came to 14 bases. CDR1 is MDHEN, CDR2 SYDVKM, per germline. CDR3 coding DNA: TGTGCCAGCAGTTCTGGTTCTGGGGGGAATCAGCCCCAGCATTTT. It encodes CASSSGSGGNQPQHF. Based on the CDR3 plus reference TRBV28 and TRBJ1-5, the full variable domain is DVKVTQSSRYLVKRTGEKVFLECVQDMDHENMFWYRQDPGLGLRLIYFSYDVKMKEKGDIPEGYSVSREKKERFSLILESASTNQTSMYLCASSSGSGGNQPQHFGDGTRLSIL.